This T cell receptor beta chain was profiled in a study of early T cells in non-severe SARS-CoV-2 infection. TCRdb reprocessed the 5' RACE reads via MiXCR and lists one record per CDR3 protein. The data show about 29,000 distinct CDR3 sequences, approximately 5.4% seen once. V shed 0 bases, J shed 5 bases, and the junction held 3 bases outside the gene matches. CDR3 size: 14 residues. Germline V gene data show CDR1 as DFQATT and CDR2 as SNEGSKA (reference sequence). This clonotype was found many times. Material for sequencing was whole blood. The sequence was collected from an adult who was a healthcare worker with PCR-confirmed SARS-CoV-2 infection or an uninfected control (not recorded which). The chain employs TRBV20-1 and TRBJ2-3; 9 nucleotides align to TRBD1. This CDR3 reads CSARDGTGIDTQYF. The CDR3 DNA sequence: TGCAGTGCTAGAGATGGGACAGGGATAGATACGCAGTATTTT.